The 15 T cell receptor beta chains given below trace back to one sample, sequenced in a study of blood T cell repertoires in COVID-19. Only in-frame clones appear in the TCRdb table, and some are missing; sequencing was by immunoSEQ multiplex PCR. The profile shows 100,000 to 150,000 clones, 65% to 90% of them singletons. The specimen sequenced was peripheral blood. Receptors originate from a woman of 80 years or more with acute or convalescent COVID-19.

The chain recombines TRBV18 with TRBJ2-1; no reliable D call. The V and J ends lost 6 bases and 1 base respectively, with 16 bases between them. This CDR3 is 16 amino acids long. Germline V gene sequence: CDR1 KGHSH, CDR2 LQKENI. In nucleotides, the CDR3 is TGTGCCAGCTCCCCGCCCAGCGTGGCGTCCTACAATGAGCAGTTCTTC. Amino acid sequence: CASSPPSVASYNEQFF.

This clone was counted once. This chain connects TRBV19 to TRBJ1-5; TRBD1 is a possible D gene (6 bases). Germline assignment: CDR1 LNHDA and CDR2 SQIVND (reference sequence). The V end was cut by 2 bases, the J end by 3 bases, with 8 bases between. The CDR3 extends over 14 amino acids. The CDR3 reads CASSIRGINQPQHF. As DNA, the CDR3 is TGTGCCAGTAGTATAAGGGGGATCAATCAGCCCCAGCATTTT.

The V gene is TRBV10-3, the J gene TRBJ1-1, with D unclear. CDR1 and CDR2 (germline): ENHRY, SYGVKD. The CDR3 extends over 12 amino acids. V lost 6 bases and J lost 1, with 6 bases in between. CDR3 DNA sequence: TGTGCCATCAGACTAGAGAACACTGAAGCTTTCTTT. Residues: CAIRLENTEAFF.

The chain employs TRBV5-1 and TRBJ2-5; 7 bases align to TRBD2. V was clipped by 3 bases and J by 5 bases; unmatched bases: 10. CDR3 length: 15 residues. Germline lookup yields CDR1 SGHRS and CDR2 YFSETQ. The DNA for the CDR3 is TGCGCCAGCAGCTCCCGATCGGGGGGAGGCGAGACCCAGTACTTC. This translates into CASSSRSGGGETQYF.

The chain employs TRBV28 and TRBJ1-1; 9 nucleotides match TRBD1. The CDR3 has 14 amino acids. V lost 6 bases and J lost 6; bases outside the gene matches: 8. The germline CDR1 and CDR2 sequences are MDHEN and SYDVKM. This CDR3 is CASSAGTGPPEAFF. CDR3 bases: TGTGCCAGCAGCGCCGGGACAGGGCCTCCTGAAGCTTTCTTT.

In its sample, this clone was seen a few times. CDR3 in DNA: TGCGCCAGCAGTTACGGACGGGGAAATCAGCCCCAGCATTTT. Translating it yields CASSYGRGNQPQHF. The rearrangement links TRBV5-1 to TRBJ1-5; D not certain. The length of the CDR3 is 14 residues. The germline CDR1 and CDR2 sequences are SGHRS and YFSETQ. Trimming pared 5 bases from V and 4 bases from J, leaving 13 bases between.

This clone was observed a handful of times. V gene TRBV5-4 combines with J gene TRBJ1-6; 7 bases match TRBD1. Germline assignment: CDR1 SGHNT and CDR2 YYREEE (reference sequence). J lost 9 bases, V lost 3 bases, and 9 bases had no gene match. This CDR3 is 15 amino acids long. CDR3 in amino acids: CASSWGRDSTSPLHF. The CDR3, as DNA: TGTGCCAGCAGCTGGGGACGGGACAGTACTTCACCCCTCCACTTT.

The V call is TRBV29-1, the J call TRBJ1-1, with TRBD1 matching 9 bases. The CDR3 totals 13 residues. The germline V gene has CDR1 SQVTM and CDR2 ANQGSEA. Unmatched junction bases numbered 4, after V lost 6 bases and J lost 2 bases. DNA of the CDR3: TGCAGCGTCGGGACAGGGACTAACACTGAAGCTTTCTTT. Encoded protein: CSVGTGTNTEAFF.

The CDR3 is CASSSRDRVCNEQFF. The CDR3 nucleotides read TGTGCCAGCAGTAGCCGGGACAGGGTTTGCAATGAGCAGTTCTTC. The gene calls are TRBV6-8 and TRBJ2-1; 9 bases line up with TRBD1. V shed 5 bases and J 6 bases; nucleotides not matched to a gene: 8. The CDR3 is 15 residues long. Per germline, CDR1 MNHGY and CDR2 SAAAGT.

The chain uses TRBV9 and TRBJ2-3; possible D gene TRBD1, 5 bases. Trimming took off 1 base at V and 4 bases at J, with 10 bases between the two ends. Germline V CDR1 and CDR2: SGDLS, YYNGEE. This CDR3 is 14 amino acids long. The CDR3 DNA reads TGTGCCAGCAGCGTAATAGGACAACCAGATACGCAGTATTTT. Translated, it gives CASSVIGQPDTQYF.

The chain couples TRBV7-2 to TRBJ1-2, with D possibly being TRBD1 (5 bases). V lost 0 bases to trimming and J lost 3 bases, with 8 bases between them. Germline loops: CDR1 SGHTA, CDR2 FQGNSA. CDR3 size: 14 residues. The CDR3 sequence: CASSLAATDYGYTF. CDR3 bases: TGTGCCAGCAGCTTAGCTGCGACAGACTATGGCTACACCTTC.

This chain links TRBV2 with TRBJ1-5; TRBD1 agrees at 7 bases. J was trimmed by 0 bases and V by 5 bases; bases with no gene match: 4. This CDR3 comprises 15 residues. CDR1 is SNHLY and CDR2 is FYNNEI in the germline V gene. The CDR3 loop reads CASSKGDSSNQPQHF. The CDR3 nucleotides read TGTGCCAGCAGTAAAGGGGACAGTAGCAATCAGCCCCAGCATTTT.

The rearrangement joins TRBV6-5 to TRBJ2-7; TRBD1 agrees at 8 bases. This CDR3 has 13 residues. CDR1 is MNHEY, CDR2 SVGAGI, per germline. V lost 6 bases to trimming and J lost 3 bases; unmatched junction nucleotides: 4. CDR3 coding DNA: TGTGCCAGCAGCCCCAGGGGGCTCTACGAGCAGTACGTC. Translation gives CASSPRGLYEQYV.

The chain uses TRBV28 and TRBJ2-3, with 13 bases lining up with TRBD2. The CDR3 is made up of 17 amino acids. The V and J ends lost 3 bases and 8 bases, in that order; junction bases with no gene match: 11. The V gene's germline CDR1 is MDHEN and CDR2 SYDVKM. For the CDR3, the DNA is TGTGCCAGCAGTTTCCAACTAGCGGGGGGGCTCATTGGTACGCAGTATTTT. It encodes CASSFQLAGGLIGTQYF.

J is TRBJ2-4 and V is TRBV4-2; D is uncertain. The CDR3 length is 13 residues. Between the trimmed V and J ends, which lost 4 bases and 4 bases, there was a span of 8 bases. From germline, CDR1 is LGHNA and CDR2 YNFKEQ. CDR3 amino acids: CASSPDGKNIQYF. CDR3 sequence (DNA): TGTGCCAGCAGCCCTGACGGGAAAAACATTCAGTACTTC.